A single sample is the source of the 26 T cell receptor beta chains below, sequenced in a study of shared clonotypes between healthy human individuals. TCRdb's copy holds only in-frame clones and misses some; the assay was immunoSEQ multiplex PCR. This sample has 2 million to 2.5 million clones, with over 85% found just once. The sample consisted of naive CD4+ T cells from PBMCs. Indicated subset: CD45RA+ positively selected. Receptors were obtained from a man aged 18 to 29 in good health. Some clones in this sample may be carry-over from other donors' samples.

The sample holds one count of this clone. The chain carries TRBV18 and TRBJ2-1, with 10 bases that match TRBD1. This CDR3 comprises 16 residues. In germline, CDR1 is KGHSH, CDR2 LQKENI. V lost 3 bases, J lost 5 bases, and 7 bases stayed unmatched. The CDR3 region is CASSPMAGQGDNEQFF. The CDR3 DNA reads TGTGCCAGCTCACCTATGGCAGGACAGGGGGACAATGAGCAGTTCTTC.

This chain joins TRBV6-1 and TRBJ2-3; D is ambiguous. The V end was cut by 6 bases, the J end by 0 bases, with 7 bases between. The CDR3 has 13 amino acids. In germline, CDR1 is MNHNS, CDR2 SASEGT. The chain's CDR3 is CASRADSTDTQYF. Written as DNA, the CDR3 is TGTGCCAGCAGGGCTGACAGCACAGATACGCAGTATTTT.

The chain links TRBV10-3 to TRBJ2-3; tentatively, D is TRBD1 (6 bases). This CDR3 comprises 15 residues. Trimming removed 6 bases from V and 1 base from J, with 14 bases in between. Germline loops: CDR1 ENHRY, CDR2 SYGVKD. Here the CDR3 DNA reads TGTGCCATCAGGGACCGGGACACCGGCACAGATACGCAGTATTTT. It yields the protein CAIRDRDTGTDTQYF.

The rearrangement links TRBV11-3 to TRBJ2-2, with 9 bases matching TRBD1. Germline V lookup: CDR1 SGHNT, CDR2 YENEEA. Trimming took 4 bases from V and 5 from J; bases not matched to a gene: 5. This CDR3 spans 15 amino acids. CDR3 sequence (DNA): TGTGCCAGCAGCTGGGGGACAGGGCGAACCGGGGAGCTGTTTTTT. Amino acid sequence: CASSWGTGRTGELFF.

This clone was detected a few times. The chain recombines TRBV27 with TRBJ1-2; D is unclear. Trimming cost V 2 bases and J 3 bases, with 16 bases left between them. Germline values: CDR1 MNHEY, CDR2 SMNVEV (reference sequence). CDR3 length equals 16 residues. The CDR3 sequence: CASSLRFRTGDYGYTF. CDR3 nucleotide sequence: TGTGCCAGCAGTTTAAGGTTCAGGACTGGGGACTATGGCTACACCTTC.

The chain uses TRBV4-1 and TRBJ1-5; D gene ambiguous. This CDR3 is built from 13 residues. V shed 2 bases and J shed 8 bases, with 10 bases lying between them. The germline CDR1 and CDR2 sequences are MGHRA and YSYEKL. CDR3 DNA sequence: TGCGCCAGCAGCCAACTATACAGTGAGCCCCAGCATTTT. It translates to CASSQLYSEPQHF.

The genes are TRBV6-6 and TRBJ1-5; no clear D. The CDR3 covers 16 residues. Germline V gene data show CDR1 as MNHNY and CDR2 as SVGAGI (reference sequence). Trimming took 1 base from V and 0 from J, leaving 10 bases between them. The CDR3 DNA sequence: TGTGCCAGCAGTTACTGGGCGGAGTATAGCAATCAGCCCCAGCATTTT. Translation: CASSYWAEYSNQPQHF.

This clone was seen only once. The J gene is TRBJ2-2, the V gene TRBV28; TRBD2 is a possible D gene (6 bases). Germline V gene data show CDR1 as MDHEN and CDR2 as SYDVKM. The CDR3 has 15 amino acids. The germline V and J ends were trimmed by 6 bases and 7 bases, with 18 bases remaining between them. The CDR3 DNA is TGTGCCAGCAGCTTCCCGGGAGCGTCGGACGGGGAGCTGTTTTTT. The encoded protein is CASSFPGASDGELFF. Full variable domain (remainder filled in from reference TRBV28 and TRBJ2-2): DVKVTQSSRYLVKRTGEKVFLECVQDMDHENMFWYRQDPGLGLRLIYFSYDVKMKEKGDIPEGYSVSREKKERFSLILESASTNQTSMYLCASSFPGASDGELFFGEGSRLTVL.

The J gene is TRBJ2-3, the V gene TRBV7-3, with a weak D call TRBD2 (5 bases). CDR1 and CDR2 from the germline V gene are SGHTA and FQGTGA. The CDR3 runs 17 residues. V was cut by 1 base and J by 1 base, with 15 bases left in between. The CDR3 loop is CASSLISRGSRTDTQYF. CDR3 sequence (DNA): TGTGCCAGCAGCTTAATCTCGCGCGGGTCTCGCACAGATACGCAGTATTTT. The complete variable domain, with remaining parts taken from reference TRBV7-3 and TRBJ2-3, reads GAGVSQTPSNKVTEKGKYVELRCDPISGHTALYWYRQSLGQGPEFLIYFQGTGAADDSGLPNDRFFAVRPEGSVSTLKIQRTERGDSAVYLCASSLISRGSRTDTQYFGPGTRLTVL.

The V and J genes are TRBV7-9 and TRBJ1-4; D not certain. Trimming removed 1 base from V and 5 bases from J, with 8 bases in between. The CDR3 consists of 14 residues. CDR1 and CDR2 (germline): SEHNR, FQNEAQ (reference sequence). This CDR3 reads CASSLDTGNEKLFF. Written as DNA, the CDR3 is TGTGCCAGCAGCTTAGACACGGGAAATGAAAAACTGTTTTTT.

This chain joins TRBV5-1 and TRBJ1-3, with 9 nucleotides matching TRBD1. Trimming took 4 bases from V and 4 from J; bases not matched to a gene: 3. Per germline, CDR1 SGHRS and CDR2 YFSETQ. CDR3 length: 14 residues. The CDR3 here is CASSEGQGGNTIYF. CDR3 in DNA: TGCGCCAGCAGCGAGGGACAGGGCGGAAACACCATATATTTT.

V gene TRBV27 combines with J gene TRBJ2-7; tentatively, D is TRBD2 (6 bases). Germline V gene lookup returns CDR1 MNHEY and CDR2 SMNVEV (reference sequence). Trimming stripped 6 bases from V and 4 bases from J, with 16 bases between. This CDR3 has 14 amino acids. The CDR3 sequence is CASRGGVRLYEQYF. For the CDR3, the DNA is TGTGCCAGCAGGGGAGGAGTCCGATTGTACGAGCAGTACTTC.

Remarks on this clone: The identical CDR3 is also encoded by other nucleotide sequences in the sample. The chain combines TRBV28 with TRBJ2-7, with D unclear. Looked up from germline, CDR1 is MDHEN and CDR2 is SYDVKM. The CDR3 is made up of 12 amino acids. V dropped 4 bases and J dropped 4 bases, with 8 bases sitting between them. For the CDR3, the DNA is TGTGCCAGCAGTTCAGATTCTTACGAGCAGTACTTC. It codes for CASSSDSYEQYF.

This sequence joins TRBV6-5 and TRBJ1-2; D is unclear. Trimming removed 0 bases from V and 4 bases from J, with 9 bases in between. CDR1 MNHEY and CDR2 SVGAGI come from the germline V gene. CDR3 length: 14 amino acids. CDR3: CASSYSSRPYGYTF. The CDR3, as DNA: TGTGCCAGCAGTTACTCGAGCAGGCCCTATGGCTACACCTTC.

CDR3 amino acids: CASSGQGRPYEQYF. The DNA for the CDR3 is TGTGCCAGCAGCGGTCAGGGGCGACCCTACGAGCAGTACTTC. The J gene is TRBJ2-7, the V gene TRBV9; perhaps TRBD1 as D (6 bases). This CDR3 is built from 14 residues. Germline loops: CDR1 SGDLS, CDR2 YYNGEE. V dropped 3 bases and J dropped 2 bases, with 12 bases sitting between them.

This rearrangement joins TRBV6-1 to TRBJ2-2, with D perhaps assigned TRBD1 or TRBD2 (7 bases each). V was pared by 6 bases and J by 5 bases, with 16 bases between. CDR1 is MNHNS, CDR2 SASEGT, per germline. The CDR3 length is 15 residues. The CDR3 region has the DNA TGTGCCAGCAGAACCAGACAGGGAGGGACCGGGGAGCTGTTTTTT. This encodes CASRTRQGGTGELFF.

As DNA, the CDR3 is TGTGCCAGCAGCTTAGAGTGGGCAGGGAGCAATCAGCCCCAGCATTTT. Protein product: CASSLEWAGSNQPQHF. This chain uses TRBV7-9 with TRBJ1-5; D is perhaps TRBD1 (5 bases). Germline V gene sequence: CDR1 SEHNR, CDR2 FQNEAQ (reference sequence). Deletions cut 1 base from V and 1 base from J, with 11 bases between. This CDR3 region has 16 residues.

The chain uses TRBV2 and TRBJ2-2, with D possibly being TRBD1 (5 bases). Germline V gives CDR1 SNHLY, CDR2 FYNNEI. The CDR3 has 14 residues. The V and J ends lost 3 bases and 3 bases respectively, with 8 bases between them. CDR3 DNA: TGTGCCAGCAGTGAGCAGGGATACACCGGGGAGCTGTTTTTT. Amino acids: CASSEQGYTGELFF.

The genes are TRBV7-3 and TRBJ2-2; unclear D gene. The CDR3 length is 14 residues. Germline loops: CDR1 SGHTA, CDR2 FQGTGA. V was trimmed by 3 bases and J by 6 bases, leaving 11 bases between them. Here the CDR3 DNA reads TGTGCCAGCAGCTTGGGCCTTCCTCCCGGGGAGCTGTTTTTT. Translation gives CASSLGLPPGELFF.

Details on this clone: The same CDR3 is also encoded by other DNA sequences in this sample. V and J are TRBV28 and TRBJ2-7; no firm D call. The CDR3 contains 12 residues. Trimming stripped 2 bases from V and 0 bases from J, with 2 bases between. Looked up from germline, CDR1 is MDHEN and CDR2 is SYDVKM. The CDR3 DNA sequence: TGTGCCAGCAGTTTAGGCTCCTACGAGCAGTACTTC. Encoded protein: CASSLGSYEQYF.

This chain joins TRBV2 and TRBJ1-5, with 9 bases identical to TRBD1. V gave up 3 bases and J gave up 3 bases; unmatched junction bases: 6. The CDR3 is made up of 16 amino acids. CDR1 is SNHLY and CDR2 is FYNNEI in the germline V gene. CDR3 in DNA: TGTGCCAGCAGTGAGCCCTGGACAGGGGACAATCAGCCCCAGCATTTT. Amino acid sequence: CASSEPWTGDNQPQHF.

The rearrangement links TRBV7-6 to TRBJ2-1; 8 positions match TRBD1. Germline V gene sequence: CDR1 SGHVS, CDR2 FNYEAQ. The CDR3 sequence is 14 residues long. Trimming cost V 5 bases and J 6 bases; bases outside gene matches: 6. CDR3 protein: CASSLSDRVNEQFF. The CDR3 region has the DNA TGTGCCAGCAGCCTGTCGGACAGGGTCAATGAGCAGTTCTTC. Using reference TRBV7-6 and TRBJ2-1 for the parts outside the CDR3, the full variable domain is GAGVSQSPRYKVTKRGQDVALRCDPISGHVSLYWYRQALGQGPEFLTYFNYEAQQDKSGLPNDRFSAERPEGSISTLTIQRTEQRDSAMYRCASSLSDRVNEQFFGPGTRLTVL.

The chain has TRBV19 and TRBJ2-7, with 7 bases that match TRBD1. Germline-derived CDR1 and CDR2 are LNHDA and SQIVND (reference sequence). This CDR3 has 14 residues. With V trimmed by 5 bases and J by 3 bases, 7 bases remained unmatched. DNA of the CDR3: TGTGCCAGTAGTTCTAGGGGGCCCAGCTACGAGCAGTACTTC. The encoded protein is CASSSRGPSYEQYF.

The rearrangement links TRBV28 to TRBJ2-7; TRBD1 agrees at 7 bases. Germline V gene lookup returns CDR1 MDHEN and CDR2 SYDVKM. V was pared by 2 bases and J by 0 bases, with 4 bases of the junction left unmatched. This CDR3 is 15 amino acids long. CDR3 nucleotides: TGTGCCAGCAGTTTAAGGGGGCTGTTCTCCTACGAGCAGTACTTC. Amino acid sequence: CASSLRGLFSYEQYF. The full variable domain, its missing parts supplied by reference TRBV28 and TRBJ2-7, is DVKVTQSSRYLVKRTGEKVFLECVQDMDHENMFWYRQDPGLGLRLIYFSYDVKMKEKGDIPEGYSVSREKKERFSLILESASTNQTSMYLCASSLRGLFSYEQYFGPGTRLTVT.

The CDR3 bases are TGTGCCATCAGTGAAGTACAGGGCAGGCCGAACACTGAAGCTTTCTTT. Protein product: CAISEVQGRPNTEAFF. The V gene is TRBV10-3, the J gene TRBJ1-1; TRBD1 might be the D (6 bases). The CDR3 has 16 residues. Germline loops: CDR1 ENHRY, CDR2 SYGVKD. With 3 bases removed from V and 1 base from J, the gap between germline ends came to 15 bases.

V gene TRBV15 combines with J gene TRBJ1-3, with unresolved D. V was pared by 1 base and J by 1 base, with 5 bases between. Germline values: CDR1 LNHNV, CDR2 YYDKDF (reference sequence). The CDR3 covers 14 residues. The CDR3 coding sequence is TGTGCCACCAGCAGAGGGCAGTCTGGAAACACCATATATTTT. Protein product: CATSRGQSGNTIYF.